Listed below are T cell receptor beta chains from one sample, sequenced in a study of cytomegalovirus exposure and HLA in healthy donors. Data came from immunoSEQ multiplex PCR; TCRdb stores just in-frame clones and leaves some out. In the table there are 150,000 to 200,000 clones, over 75% of which are singletons. Sample: PBMCs. These receptors were obtained from a female donor in good health and CMV-seronegative. Each CDR3 is given with its conserved first and last residue. A D gene is named only where the DNA matches it firmly. For some rows the clone size is stated as once, few or many, or as a class when expanded; others skip it.

>TRBJ2-7|-|-|TRBV28
TGTGCCAGCAGAGTAGCTGATCCCTACGAGCAGTACTTC
CASRVADPYEQYF
>TRBJ1-5|-|-|TRBV9
TGTGCCAGCAGCGTAGGGGGCCGGGATCAGCCCCAGCATTTT
CASSVGGRDQPQHF
>TRBJ2-7|few|-|TRBV19
TGTGCCAGTAGTATTGGACATCGTACCTACGAGCAGTACTTC
CASSIGHRTYEQYF
>TRBJ2-1|-|-|TRBV29-1
TGCAGCGTTATTCCAGGGGACTACAATGAGCAGTTCTTC
CSVIPGDYNEQFF
>TRBJ2-7|-|TRBD2|TRBV19
TGTGCCAGTACCCGGGGGACTAGCGGGAGCGAGCAGTACTTC
CASTRGTSGSEQYF
>TRBJ2-3|-|TRBD2|TRBV2
TGTGCCAGCGGACTAGCGGGAGCGACAGATACGCAGTATTTT
CASGLAGATDTQYF
>TRBJ1-6|few|TRBD1|TRBV6-5
TGTGCCAGCAGTTACCGTGGGACAGGGACTAATTCACCCCTCCACTTT
CASSYRGTGTNSPLHF
>TRBJ2-1|-|TRBD2|TRBV9
TGTGCCAGCAACGTAGCGACTAGCGGGAGTGTGGATGAGCAGTTCTTC
CASNVATSGSVDEQFF
>TRBJ2-3|-|-|TRBV9
TGTGCCAGCAGCGTCCAGGTGGGTACAGATACGCAGTATTTT
CASSVQVGTDTQYF
>TRBJ2-7|-|-|TRBV2
TGTGCCAGCAGTGAAGCGGAGGGAGACCTCTTCTACGAGCAGTACTTC
CASSEAEGDLFYEQYF
>TRBJ1-6|once|-|TRBV5-5
TGTGCCAGCAGCACCCAACAGCTCGCCGGTTCACCCCTCCACTTT
CASSTQQLAGSPLHF
>TRBJ2-7|-|-|TRBV15
TGTGCCACCTCTCTTGGGGGGAGCTCCTACGAGCAGTACTTC
CATSLGGSSYEQYF
>TRBJ1-6|-|-|TRBV30
TGTGCCTGGAAGGGACTGTTTAATTCACCCCTCCACTTT
CAWKGLFNSPLHF
>TRBJ2-5|-|TRBD2|TRBV7-8
TGTGCCAGCAGCTTCGGACTAGACCCAGAGACCCAGTACTTC
CASSFGLDPETQYF
>TRBJ1-4|-|-|TRBV10-1
TGCGCCAGAAACAGGCCCTCTAATGAAAAACTGTTTTTT
CARNRPSNEKLFF
>TRBJ2-7|-|TRBD1|TRBV6-1
TGTGCCAGCAGTCCCCGACAGGGGTTAGATTACGAGCAGTACTTC
CASSPRQGLDYEQYF
>TRBJ2-1|-|TRBD2|TRBV7-2
TGTGCCAGCAGCTTAAGACCTAGCGGGCCTTCCTACAATGAGCAGTTCTTC
CASSLRPSGPSYNEQFF
>TRBJ2-5|few|-|TRBV20-1
TGCAGTGCTAGACATCAAGAGACCCAGTACTTC
CSARHQETQYF
>TRBJ2-7|-|-|TRBV7-6
TGTGCCAGCAGTCACCGGGACTCGTACTACGAGCAGTACTTC
CASSHRDSYYEQYF
>TRBJ1-6|few|TRBD1|TRBV6-4
TGTGCCAGCAGTCTCCGGGACAGTGATAATTCACCCCTCCACTTT
CASSLRDSDNSPLHF
>TRBJ1-2|-|-|TRBV30
TGTGCCTGGAGTGTAGGGGGACCGCGCTACACCTTC
CAWSVGGPRYTF
>TRBJ1-5|once|-|TRBV9
TGTGCCAGCAGCCCCGGGGGTTATAGCAATCAGCCCCAGCATTTT
CASSPGGYSNQPQHF
>TRBJ2-3|-|-|TRBV27
TGTGCCAGCAGTTTTGCGGGTGCGATTAGCACAGATACGCAGTATTTT
CASSFAGAISTDTQYF
>TRBJ2-5|-|-|TRBV28
TGTGCCAGCAGTTTAACGGGCGGGTTGGGAGGAGGGCAAGAGACCCAGTACTTC
CASSLTGGLGGGQETQYF
>TRBJ1-5|-|-|TRBV19
TGTGCCAGTAGTATAGTCCGGGGAAATCAGCCCCAGCATTTT
CASSIVRGNQPQHF
>TRBJ1-6|-|-|TRBV25-1
TGTGCCAGCAGTGAATCGCAGGGTGAGGATTCACCCCTCCACTTT
CASSESQGEDSPLHF
>TRBJ1-5|-|TRBD1|TRBV2
TGTGCCATCGGAGACAGGGTGGGCAATCAGCCCCAGCATTTT
CAIGDRVGNQPQHF
>TRBJ1-1|-|-|TRBV11-2
TGTGCCAGCAGCTTAGATTCTTCAGGGGTTGCTGAAGCTTTCTTT
CASSLDSSGVAEAFF
>TRBJ2-7|-|-|TRBV6-7
TGTGCCAGCAGTTCCACTCCTGACAGCCACGAGCAGTACTTC
CASSSTPDSHEQYF
>TRBJ1-1|few|-|TRBV7-3
TGTGCCAGCAGCCCGAATCCGGGGGTCACTGAAGCTTTCTTT
CASSPNPGVTEAFF
>TRBJ2-3|-|TRBD2|TRBV6-4
TGTGCCAGCAGTGACTCTAGCGGGAGGTCAGATACGCAGTATTTT
CASSDSSGRSDTQYF
>TRBJ1-6|-|-|TRBV9
TGTGCCAGCAACTCCGTGTCATATAATTCACCCCTCCACTTT
CASNSVSYNSPLHF
>TRBJ2-2|-|-|TRBV9
TGTGCCAGCAGCCTAGGGCTGCACACCGGGGAGCTGTTTTTT
CASSLGLHTGELFF
>TRBJ1-6|-|TRBD1|TRBV19
TGTGCCAGCCAAGAGAGGCAGGGGGCGCCGGAATCACCCCTCCACTTT
CASQERQGAPESPLHF
>TRBJ2-1|once|TRBD2|TRBV29-1
TGCAGCGTCCACACTAGCGGGGCTTACAATGAGCAGTTCTTC
CSVHTSGAYNEQFF
>TRBJ1-2|-|-|TRBV4-1
TGCGCCAGCAGCCAGGGGGACATTCGGGAAAATATCGGCTACACCTTC
CASSQGDIRENIGYTF
>TRBJ2-7|-|-|TRBV28
TGTGCCAGCACGGCTAGCACCTACGAGCAGTACTTC
CASTASTYEQYF
>TRBJ2-7|-|-|TRBV5-1
TGCGCCAGCTGCCCCGGGACAAGGGTCTACGAGCAGTACTTC
CASCPGTRVYEQYF
>TRBJ1-5|-|-|TRBV28
TGTGCCAGCAGTTTCTTTGAGGGCATGAGTAGCAATCAGCCCCAGCATTTT
CASSFFEGMSSNQPQHF
>TRBJ2-7|-|-|TRBV7-8
TGTGCCAGCAGACCCGGACAGCTCCTACCCTACGAGCAGTACTTC
CASRPGQLLPYEQYF
>TRBJ1-2|-|TRBD1|TRBV11-2
TGTGCCAGCAGCTTAGAGCACAGGGGCTATGGCTACACCTTC
CASSLEHRGYGYTF
>TRBJ2-3|few|-|TRBV6-4
TGTGCCAGCAGTGACTCTACAGGGACATCAGATACGCAGTATTTT
CASSDSTGTSDTQYF